The subject of this entry is one TCR beta chain. It lacks a known antigen. Per-nucleotide qualities are absent, and no much larger clonotype sits a single base away. Other DNA sequences in the same sample also yield this CDR3. The sample belongs to a study of T cell responses to AZD1222 COVID-19 vaccine (dated by TCRdb to about 2021). Study-wide context: Because spike-specific TCR depth and breadth did not differ between the two schedules, AZD1222 recipients who got a second dose at roughly 4 weeks were pooled with those who got a second dose at roughly 12 weeks. Enrollment into the trials was organized by age into subgroups of 18-55, 56-69 and 70-plus years, and those subgroups contained approximately 160, 26 and 62 TCR-sequenced participants, respectively. TCR sequencing covered 233 trial participants: about 210 given two doses of AZD1222 and 26 given two doses of MenACWY control vaccine. Here is what the overall study found, with its caveats: The 56-69-year group was small, and its depth increase did not reach significance, likely because of low power. Participants were mostly white British and included more females than males, and it was suggested by the authors that clonal diversity may have been underestimated. Epitopes outside the regions mutated in the B.1.351 and B.1.1.7 variants were reportedly recognized by nearly half of the unique spike-specific TCRs. Conclusions about previously exposed vaccinees were limited because only six AZD1222 recipients were SARS-CoV-2 seropositive at baseline. The whole spike protein was spanned by vaccine-associated CD4 TCRs, and dominant responses were seen in regions 160-218 and 743-854. Because no day 14 peak-response samples were available, repertoires were characterized only after the peak T cell response. After two AZD1222 doses, both the breadth and the depth of spike-specific TCRs were significantly higher than at day 0 and than in MenACWY recipients.

Per the germline V gene, SGHRS is the CDR1 and YFSETQ is the CDR2. Germline trimming amounts to 8 bases on V and 1 base on J, with 8 as the count of junction bases outside the gene matches. The CDR3, from cysteine to phenylalanine, totals 15 residues. Only the CDR3 DNA stays, 45 bases, in frame from base 1. The sample's time point label is to be understood as: baseline before first vaccination. Vaccinee samples were obtained from the UK trials COV001 and COV002, which included a single-blind randomized controlled phase 2/3 trial of AZD1222 (ChAdOx1 nCoV-19) in healthy adults. For TCRbeta chain sequencing, PBMC samples were collected from trial participants at day 0 and at day 28 after the second dose. The CDR3 regions of human TCRbeta chains were analyzed by immunosequencing. The authors' analysis ran thus. Repertoire TCRs were checked for matches against a reference library of SARS-CoV-2-specific TCRs that had been generated using the MIRA antigen-specificity platform. Breadth was defined as the fraction of unique TCRs that were SARS-CoV-2-associated. Depth was defined as the fraction of total T cells that were SARS-CoV-2-associated. Each spike-specific TCR was assigned to its reactive spike region and to a CD4 or CD8 class using the MIRA data. Log10-transformed breadth and depth values were compared by one-way ANOVA with Sidak's multiple comparisons tests. The immuneACCESS repertoire file appears here via TCRdb, limited to in-frame rearrangements. These files lack a portion of the clones; in checked studies, under half of the deficit traces to unresolved V genes, and the cause of the others is not known. V, J and clone size are taken as reported in that table, and D and trimming were inferred from the DNA itself. The sample profile shows 120,000 or so clones; approximately 89% of them were found once. The ten top clones hold about 4.8% of the sample.

The sample consisted of peripheral blood, taken on day 0 of AZD1222 vaccination. This receptor chain uses TRBV5-1 and TRBJ2-7; 11 junctional bases match TRBD2. The source of this sequence is an adult in good health. CDR3 region: CASRLTSGESYEQYF. The DNA sequence reads TGCGCCAGTAGGCTGACTAGCGGGGAGTCCTACGAGCAGTACTTC.